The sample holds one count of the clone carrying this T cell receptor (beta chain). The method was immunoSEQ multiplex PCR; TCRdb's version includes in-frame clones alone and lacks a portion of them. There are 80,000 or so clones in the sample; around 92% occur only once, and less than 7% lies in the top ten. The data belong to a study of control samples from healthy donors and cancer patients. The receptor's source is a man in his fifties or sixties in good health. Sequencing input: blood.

CDR3 residues: CATSRDRGRYNEQFF. The CDR3 DNA sequence: TGTGCCACCAGCAGAGATAGGGGGAGATACAATGAGCAGTTCTTC. The chain has TRBV15 and TRBJ2-1; possible D gene TRBD1, 6 bases. The germline V gene encodes CDR1 LNHNV and CDR2 YYDKDF (reference sequence). The CDR3 is made up of 15 amino acids. Trimming left V 0 bases short and J 4 bases short, with 10 bases between.